The 8 T cell receptor beta chains given below trace back to one sample, sequenced in a study of shared T cell receptors in the human thymus. The assay was immunoSEQ multiplex PCR, and TCRdb's table has in-frame clones only and misses some. Altogether 550,000 to 800,000 clones are present, approximately 85% being singletons, with the ten largest covering more than 0.01%. The sample was also reused in another study, on human thymus T cells.

The material sequenced was thymocytes. The receptors come from a girl under two years old with a congenital heart defect.

The chain combines TRBV7-9 with TRBJ1-1, with D possibly matching TRBD1 (6 bases). V lost 6 bases to trimming and J lost 1 base, with 24 bases between them. From germline, CDR1 is SEHNR and CDR2 FQNEAQ (reference sequence). There are 18 residues in the CDR3. CDR3 in DNA: TGTGCCAGCAGTCTACACCGTAGGGGGGGACTGACGAACACTGAAGCTTTCTTT. Its translation is CASSLHRRGGLTNTEAFF.

The chain combines TRBV11-2 with TRBJ1-2, with TRBD1 matching 9 bases. The CDR3 covers 15 residues. With V trimmed by 5 bases and J by 4 bases, 8 bases remained unmatched. Germline V gene data show CDR1 as SGHAT and CDR2 as FQNNGV. CDR3 residues: CASSPDRGQIYGYTF. The CDR3 DNA is TGTGCCAGCAGCCCGGACAGGGGTCAAATCTATGGCTACACCTTC.

This chain joins TRBV27 and TRBJ1-6; the match to TRBD1 covers 9 bases. The germline V gene encodes CDR1 MNHEY and CDR2 SMNVEV (reference sequence). V dropped 8 bases and J dropped 7; count of bases not matched to a gene: 15. CDR3 length: 17 residues. The CDR3: CASQPRGGTGRNSPLHF. The CDR3 region has the DNA TGTGCCAGCCAACCCCGAGGCGGGACAGGGCGCAATTCACCCCTCCACTTT.

The rearrangement links TRBV29-1 to TRBJ1-2; 8 bases align to TRBD1. The germline V gene has CDR1 SQVTM and CDR2 ANQGSEA. The V segment lost 5 bases and the J segment 3 bases; nucleotides outside the gene matches: 14. The CDR3 has 16 residues. The DNA for the CDR3 is TGCAGCGTTATTCCCGACCCGACAGGGGTTTACTATGGCTACACCTTC. This codes for CSVIPDPTGVYYGYTF.

A few counts support this clone. The V and J genes are TRBV5-1 and TRBJ1-4, with D perhaps matching TRBD1 (5 bases). This CDR3 has 16 residues. Germline V gene sequence: CDR1 SGHRS, CDR2 YFSETQ. The ends were cut back, 0 bases at V and 8 bases at J, with 17 bases in the middle. The chain's CDR3 is CASSLGIQGRREKLFF. CDR3 DNA: TGCGCCAGCAGCTTGGGGATTCAGGGTAGGCGAGAAAAACTGTTTTTT.

The V gene is TRBV25-1, the J gene TRBJ1-1; TRBD1 matches 10 bases. Germline trimming cut 3 bases from V and 5 bases from J; bases unmatched to any gene: 6. CDR1 is MGHDK, CDR2 SYGVNS, per germline. This CDR3 has 15 amino acids. CDR3 sequence (DNA): TGTGCCAGCAGTGAGACAGGGGGCGCGAGAACTGAAGCTTTCTTT. Protein: CASSETGGARTEAFF.

The chain recombines TRBV7-9 with TRBJ2-7; 7 nucleotides align to TRBD1. CDR3 size: 16 residues. J lost 4 bases, V lost 1 base, and 10 bases had no gene match. From germline, CDR1 is SEHNR and CDR2 FQNEAQ (reference sequence). CDR3 DNA: TGTGCCAGCAGCTTAGACACAGGGGCTGCTTCGTACGAGCAGTACTTC. It translates to CASSLDTGAASYEQYF.

CDR3 nucleotide sequence: TGTGCCAGCAGCTCGAGGGCGTCGGGGTCTTACAATGAGCAGTTCTTC. Amino acids: CASSSRASGSYNEQFF. The rearrangement uses TRBV7-9 and TRBJ2-1, with TRBD2 as a possible D gene (5 bases). Per the germline V gene, CDR1 is SEHNR and CDR2 is FQNEAQ (reference sequence). V lost 4 bases, J lost 4 bases, and 17 bases lay in between. CDR3 size: 16 residues.